The 13 T cell receptor beta chains below were found in one sample sequenced in a study of memory CD4+ T cells and cytomegalovirus serostatus. The sort gate was single viable CD3+CD4+CD8-CD45RO+ cells for memory CD4+ T cells. The assay was immunoSEQ multiplex PCR, and TCRdb's table has in-frame clones only and misses some. Among tens of thousands of clones, 60% to 80% were seen once, and the ten largest hold 0.88%. Sequencing was performed on memory CD4+ T cells from blood. These receptor sequences come from an adult in good health and CMV-seronegative.

The chain uses TRBV6-5 and TRBJ1-1, with unresolved D. Germline assignment: CDR1 MNHEY and CDR2 SVGAGI. Trimming took 6 bases from V and 0 from J, leaving 5 bases between them. CDR3 length: 12 amino acids. The CDR3 DNA reads as TGTGCCAGCAGCAAGATGAACACTGAAGCTTTCTTT. Residues: CASSKMNTEAFF.

The V and J genes are TRBV6-5 and TRBJ2-6, with TRBD1 matching 9 bases. The CDR3 spans 15 residues. CDR1 and CDR2 from the germline V gene are MNHEY and SVGAGI. With 6 bases clipped from V and 5 bases from J, the junction kept 5 bases outside the gene matches. The CDR3 is CASSWDRDRANVLTF. The CDR3, as DNA: TGTGCCAGCAGCTGGGACAGGGACAGGGCCAACGTCCTGACTTTC.

V is TRBV19 and J is TRBJ2-5; 9 nucleotides align to TRBD2. V trimming: 9 bases; J trimming: 3 bases; junction bases outside the gene matches: 11. CDR3 length: 15 residues. Per the germline V gene, CDR1 is LNHDA and CDR2 is SQIVND (reference sequence). Here the CDR3 DNA reads TGTGCCAGCCGGAGGACTAGCGAGATAAAAGAGACCCAGTACTTC. As protein: CASRRTSEIKETQYF.

This sequence joins TRBV5-1 and TRBJ2-3; 13 bases map to TRBD2. CDR3 size: 17 residues. V trimming: 0 bases; J trimming: 2 bases; junction bases outside the gene matches: 3. Germline CDR1 is SGHRS and CDR2 is YFSETQ. The CDR3 DNA reads TGCGCCAGCAGCTTGGGGGGACTAGCGGGGCTCACAGATACGCAGTATTTT. Protein: CASSLGGLAGLTDTQYF. Full variable domain (outside the CDR3, taken from reference TRBV5-1 and TRBJ2-3): KAGVTQTPRYLIKTRGQQVTLSCSPISGHRSVSWYQQTPGQGLQFLFEYFSETQRNKGNFPGRFSGRQFSNSRSEMNVSTLELGDSALYLCASSLGGLAGLTDTQYFGPGTRLTVL.

The J gene is TRBJ2-7, the V gene TRBV5-1, with TRBD1 identical over 7 bases. The CDR3 has 13 residues. The germline V gene has CDR1 SGHRS and CDR2 YFSETQ. V was clipped by 5 bases and J by 4 bases; unmatched bases: 6. In nucleotides, the CDR3 is TGCGCCAGCAGACGGGACAGCGAGTACGAGCAGTACTTC. This encodes CASRRDSEYEQYF.

The rearrangement links TRBV18 to TRBJ1-1; a weak D match, TRBD1 (6 bases). V shed 6 bases and J shed 3 bases, with 17 bases lying between them. CDR1 is KGHSH and CDR2 is LQKENI in the germline V gene. The CDR3 covers 15 residues. The CDR3 region is CASSTGSRGDTEAFF. The DNA of the CDR3 is TGTGCCAGCTCTACCGGGTCCAGGGGCGACACTGAAGCTTTCTTT.

This clone has more than one count but fewer than ten. The J gene is TRBJ1-5, the V gene TRBV28; D gene unclear. V was clipped by 5 bases and J by 1 base, with 9 bases between them. The CDR3 runs to 14 residues. Per germline, CDR1 MDHEN and CDR2 SYDVKM. The CDR3 loop is CASSKGGSNQPQHF. The CDR3 DNA reads as TGTGCCAGCAGTAAGGGTGGGAGCAATCAGCCCCAGCATTTT.

V gene TRBV7-9 combines with J gene TRBJ2-7, with TRBD1 as a possible D gene (6 bases). The CDR3 extends over 12 amino acids. The V and J ends lost 5 bases and 5 bases respectively, with 10 bases between them. Germline CDR1 is SEHNR and CDR2 is FQNEAQ (reference sequence). CDR3 coding DNA: TGTGCCAGCAGCCCGGACAGCCACGAGCAGTACTTC. Translating it yields CASSPDSHEQYF.

This chain links TRBV29-1 with TRBJ1-5; D not resolved. V dropped 4 bases and J dropped 0 bases, with 10 bases sitting between them. Germline V gene lookup returns CDR1 SQVTM and CDR2 ANQGSEA. The CDR3 length is 14 residues. This CDR3 is CSVVDRDSNQPQHF. The CDR3, as DNA: TGCAGCGTTGTGGATAGGGATAGCAATCAGCCCCAGCATTTT.

The rearrangement uses TRBV29-1 and TRBJ2-1, with 8 nucleotides matching TRBD2. The CDR3 loop spans 16 amino acids. Trimming cost V 4 bases and J 0 bases; bases outside gene matches: 8. Germline V gene sequence: CDR1 SQVTM, CDR2 ANQGSEA. The CDR3 is CSVGGSRGASYNEQFF. CDR3 bases: TGCAGCGTTGGGGGCTCGCGGGGGGCCTCCTACAATGAGCAGTTCTTC.

The chain recombines TRBV2 with TRBJ1-6, with TRBD1 as a possible D gene (6 bases). The CDR3 totals 14 residues. V was clipped by 7 bases and J by 9 bases, with 16 bases between them. Germline lookup yields CDR1 SNHLY and CDR2 FYNNEI. CDR3: CASNREGVSSPLHF. The CDR3 DNA follows: TGTGCCAGCAATCGTGAGGGGGTGAGTTCACCCCTCCACTTT.

This sequence joins TRBV7-9 and TRBJ2-1; 9 positions match TRBD1. Germline loops: CDR1 SEHNR, CDR2 FQNEAQ (reference sequence). The CDR3 covers 14 residues. With V trimmed by 1 base and J by 13 bases, 8 bases remained unmatched. For the CDR3, the DNA is TGTGCCAGCAGCTTAGAGGGACAGGGACCGCTTCAGTTCTTC. Translated, it gives CASSLEGQGPLQFF.

The chain is built from TRBV19 and TRBJ1-1; possible D gene TRBD1, 5 bases. Germline loops: CDR1 LNHDA, CDR2 SQIVND (reference sequence). The V gene lost 6 bases and the J gene lost 5 bases, with 22 bases spanning the gap. This CDR3 contains 16 residues. The CDR3 sequence: CASRSLYGGDFTEAFF. Written as DNA, the CDR3 is TGTGCCAGTAGATCCCTATACGGGGGGGACTTTACTGAAGCTTTCTTT.